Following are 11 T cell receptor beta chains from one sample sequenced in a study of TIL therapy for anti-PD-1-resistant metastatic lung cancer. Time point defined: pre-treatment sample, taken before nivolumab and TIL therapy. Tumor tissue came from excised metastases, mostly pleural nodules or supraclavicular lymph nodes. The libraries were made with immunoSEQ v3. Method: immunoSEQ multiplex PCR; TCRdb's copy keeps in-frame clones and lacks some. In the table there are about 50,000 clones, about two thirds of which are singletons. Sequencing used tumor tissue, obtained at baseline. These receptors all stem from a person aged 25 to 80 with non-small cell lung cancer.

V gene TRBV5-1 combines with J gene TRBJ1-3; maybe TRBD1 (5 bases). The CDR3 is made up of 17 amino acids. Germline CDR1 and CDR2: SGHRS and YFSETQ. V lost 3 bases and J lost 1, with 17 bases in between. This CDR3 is CASSSLSGRLSGNTIYF. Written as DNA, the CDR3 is TGCGCCAGCAGCTCCTTGTCAGGGAGGCTTTCTGGAAACACCATATATTTT.

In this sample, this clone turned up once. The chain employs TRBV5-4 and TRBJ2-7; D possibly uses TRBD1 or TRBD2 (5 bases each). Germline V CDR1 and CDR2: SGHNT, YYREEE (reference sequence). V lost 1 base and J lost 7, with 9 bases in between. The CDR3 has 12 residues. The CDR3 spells CASSLSGGEQYF. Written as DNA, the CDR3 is TGTGCCAGCAGCTTGAGTGGGGGAGAGCAGTACTTC.

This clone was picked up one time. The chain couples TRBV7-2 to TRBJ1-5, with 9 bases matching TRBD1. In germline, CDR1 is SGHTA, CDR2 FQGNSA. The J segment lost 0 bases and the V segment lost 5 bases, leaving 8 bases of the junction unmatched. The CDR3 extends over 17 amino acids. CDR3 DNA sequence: TGTGCCAGCAGCATGGGACAGGGACATTATAGCAATCAGCCCCAGCATTTT. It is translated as CASSMGQGHYSNQPQHF. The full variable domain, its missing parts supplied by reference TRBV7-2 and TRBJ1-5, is GAGVSQSPSNKVTEKGKDVELRCDPISGHTALYWYRQSLGQGLEFLIYFQGNSAPDKSGLPSDRFSAERTGGSVSTLTIQRTQQEDSAVYLCASSMGQGHYSNQPQHFGDGTRLSIL.

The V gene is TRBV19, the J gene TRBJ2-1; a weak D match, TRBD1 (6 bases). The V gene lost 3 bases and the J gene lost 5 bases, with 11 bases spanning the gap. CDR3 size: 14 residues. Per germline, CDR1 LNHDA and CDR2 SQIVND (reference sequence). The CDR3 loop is CASSILRDNNEQFF. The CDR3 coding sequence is TGTGCCAGTAGTATTCTCCGGGACAACAATGAGCAGTTCTTC.

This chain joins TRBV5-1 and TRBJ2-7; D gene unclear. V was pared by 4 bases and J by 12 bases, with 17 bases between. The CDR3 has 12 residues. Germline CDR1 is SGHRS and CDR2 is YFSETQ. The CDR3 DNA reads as TGCGCCAGCAGCCCCGGCGACGTCTTTTGGTACTTC. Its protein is CASSPGDVFWYF.

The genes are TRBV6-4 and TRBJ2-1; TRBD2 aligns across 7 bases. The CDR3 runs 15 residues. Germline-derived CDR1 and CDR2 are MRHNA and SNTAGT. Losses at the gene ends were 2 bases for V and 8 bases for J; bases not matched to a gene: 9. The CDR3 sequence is CASSDGSGVRYEQFF. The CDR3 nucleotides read TGTGCCAGCAGTGACGGCAGCGGGGTACGGTATGAGCAGTTCTTC.

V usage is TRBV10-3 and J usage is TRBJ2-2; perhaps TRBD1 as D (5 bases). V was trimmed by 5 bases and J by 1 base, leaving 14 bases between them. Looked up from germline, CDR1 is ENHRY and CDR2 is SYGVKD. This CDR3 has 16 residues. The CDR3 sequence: CAISLGRQKNTGELFF. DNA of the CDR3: TGTGCCATCAGTTTGGGGCGACAGAAGAACACCGGGGAGCTGTTTTTT.

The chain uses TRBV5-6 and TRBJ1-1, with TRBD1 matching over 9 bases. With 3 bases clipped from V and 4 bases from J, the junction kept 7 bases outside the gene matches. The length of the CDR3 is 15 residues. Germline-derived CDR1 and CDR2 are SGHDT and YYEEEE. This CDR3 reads CASSSPQGAGTEAFF. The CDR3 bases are TGTGCCAGCAGCTCCCCACAGGGGGCGGGCACTGAAGCTTTCTTT.

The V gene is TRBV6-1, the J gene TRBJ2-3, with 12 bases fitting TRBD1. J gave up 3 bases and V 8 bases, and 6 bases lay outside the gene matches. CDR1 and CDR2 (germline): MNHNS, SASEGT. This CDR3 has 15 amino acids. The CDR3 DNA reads TGTGCCAGCGGGACAGGGGGCGGTGGTACAGATACGCAGTATTTT. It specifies CASGTGGGGTDTQYF.

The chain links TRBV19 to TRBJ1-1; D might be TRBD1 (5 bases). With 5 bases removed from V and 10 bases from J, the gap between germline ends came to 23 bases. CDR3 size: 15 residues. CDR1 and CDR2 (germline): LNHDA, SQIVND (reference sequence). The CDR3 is CASSAARGDRGGAFF. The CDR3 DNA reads TGTGCCAGTAGTGCGGCGCGTGGGGACCGCGGTGGAGCTTTCTTT. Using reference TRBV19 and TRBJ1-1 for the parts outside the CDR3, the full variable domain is DGGITQSPKYLFRKEGQNVTLSCEQNLNHDAMYWYRQDPGQGLRLIYYSQIVNDFQKGDIAEGYSVSREKKESFPLTVTSAQKNPTAFYLCASSAARGDRGGAFFGQGTRLTVV.

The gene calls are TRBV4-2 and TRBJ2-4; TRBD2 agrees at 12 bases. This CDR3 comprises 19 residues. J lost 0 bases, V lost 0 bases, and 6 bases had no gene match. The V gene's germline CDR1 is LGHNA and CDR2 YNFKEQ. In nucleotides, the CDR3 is TGTGCCAGCAGCCAAGAAGGGCTAGCGGGGGGGCTAGCCAAAAACATTCAGTACTTC. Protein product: CASSQEGLAGGLAKNIQYF.